This T cell receptor beta chain was observed in a study of CXCR3-negative and CXCR3-positive naive CD8 T cells. The CDR3 length is 16 residues. Germline V gives CDR1 LNHNV, CDR2 YYDKDF (reference sequence). Researchers prepared the TRB cDNA libraries using 5' RACE with UMI labels. TCRdb reanalyzed the 5' RACE reads, giving one entry per CDR3 protein sequence and no DNA. The sample holds 150,000 or so distinct CDR3 sequences. The chain employs TRBV15 and TRBJ2-1; TCRdb indicates TRBD1, and absent DNA this call remains unverified. Sample: naive CXCR3- CD8+ T cells from blood. The sample's subset: CD45RO-CCR7+CD27+CD95- naive CD8+ T cells lacking CXCR3 (TNR3-). This sequence was found in a human donor in good health. Some clones in this sample may be carry-over from other donors' samples. The CDR3 loop reads CATSRDRGGLYNEQFF. The whole variable domain, remainder taken from reference TRBV15 and TRBJ2-1, is DAMVIQNPRYQVTQFGKPVTLSCSQTLNHNVMYWYQQKSSQAPKLLFHYYDKDFNNEADTPDNFQSRRPNTSFCFLDIRSPGLGDTAMYLCATSRDRGGLYNEQFFGPGTRLTVL.